Sequencing of this TCR beta chain was carried out in a study of T cells in tuberculosis. Time point in this sample: new active TB diagnosis, blood taken before or within 7 days of starting treatment. Trimming left V 3 bases short and J 9 bases short, with 15 bases between. The CDR3 is 15 residues long. Germline CDR1 reads MGHDK; CDR2 reads SYGVNS. Turning to this clone: Its antigen remains unidentified.

Study outcomes and limitations: Shorter CDR3-alpha in active tuberculosis partly drove smaller distances.

Some clones are missing from TCRdb's copy, which holds only in-frame ones; the method was immunoSEQ multiplex PCR. The repertoire has 30,000 to 40,000 clones, 94% of them found once; the top ten carry approximately 4.3%. This specimen consisted of PBMCs, obtained at tuberculosis diagnosis. This TCR derives from an adult with tuberculosis. The genes are TRBV25-1 and TRBJ1-6, with D possibly matching TRBD1 (6 bases). CDR3 sequence reads: CASSDPQGFGSPLHF. The CDR3 coding sequence is TGTGCCAGCAGTGACCCACAGGGATTTGGTTCACCCCTCCACTTT.